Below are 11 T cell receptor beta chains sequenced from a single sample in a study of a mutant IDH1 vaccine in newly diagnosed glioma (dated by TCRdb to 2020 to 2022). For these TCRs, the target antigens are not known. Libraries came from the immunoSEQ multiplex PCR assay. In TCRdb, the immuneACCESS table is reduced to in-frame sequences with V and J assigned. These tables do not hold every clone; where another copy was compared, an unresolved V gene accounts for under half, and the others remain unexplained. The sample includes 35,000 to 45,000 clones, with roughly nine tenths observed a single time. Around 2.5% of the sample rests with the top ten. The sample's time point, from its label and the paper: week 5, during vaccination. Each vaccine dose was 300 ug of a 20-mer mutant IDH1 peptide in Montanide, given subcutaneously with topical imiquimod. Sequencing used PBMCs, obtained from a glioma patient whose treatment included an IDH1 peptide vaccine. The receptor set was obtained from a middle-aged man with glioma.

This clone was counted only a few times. In DNA form, the CDR3 reads TGTGCCAGCAGCGAGGGACAGGGGAACTCTGGAAACACCATATATTTT. This gives the protein CASSEGQGNSGNTIYF. The chain has TRBV2 and TRBJ1-3; 10 positions match TRBD1. The CDR3 consists of 16 residues. Trimming cost V 6 bases and J 0 bases; bases outside gene matches: 5. Germline V gene lookup returns CDR1 SNHLY and CDR2 FYNNEI.

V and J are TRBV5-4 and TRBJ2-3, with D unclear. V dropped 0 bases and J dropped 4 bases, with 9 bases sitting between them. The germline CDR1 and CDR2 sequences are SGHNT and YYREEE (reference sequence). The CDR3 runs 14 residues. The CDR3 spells CASSLDRAADTQYF. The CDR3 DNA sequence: TGTGCCAGCAGCTTGGACCGAGCAGCAGATACGCAGTATTTT.

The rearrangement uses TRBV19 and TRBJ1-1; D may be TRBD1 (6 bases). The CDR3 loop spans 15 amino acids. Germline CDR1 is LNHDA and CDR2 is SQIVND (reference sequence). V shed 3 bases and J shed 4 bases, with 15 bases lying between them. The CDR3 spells CASSIIQGVGTEAFF. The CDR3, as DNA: TGTGCCAGTAGTATTATACAGGGTGTTGGCACTGAAGCTTTCTTT.

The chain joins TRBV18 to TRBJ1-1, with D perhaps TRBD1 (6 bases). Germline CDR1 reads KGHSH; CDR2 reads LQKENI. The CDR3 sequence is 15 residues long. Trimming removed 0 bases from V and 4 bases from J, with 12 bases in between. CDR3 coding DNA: TGTGCCAGCTCACCACCGGTCGGGGGCGGCACTGAAGCTTTCTTT. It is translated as CASSPPVGGGTEAFF.

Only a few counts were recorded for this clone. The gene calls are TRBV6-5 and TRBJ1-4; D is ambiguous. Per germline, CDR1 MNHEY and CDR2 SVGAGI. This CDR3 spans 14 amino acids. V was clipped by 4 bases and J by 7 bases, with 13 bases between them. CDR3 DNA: TGTGCCAGCAGTTCGACAATGGTCGGTGAAAAACTGTTTTTT. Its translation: CASSSTMVGEKLFF.

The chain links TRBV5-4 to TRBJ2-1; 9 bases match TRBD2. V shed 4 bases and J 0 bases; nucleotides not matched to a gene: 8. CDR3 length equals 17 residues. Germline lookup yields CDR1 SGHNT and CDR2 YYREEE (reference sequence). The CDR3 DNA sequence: TGTGCCAGCAGCACCGGACTAGCGCGATTCTCCTACAATGAGCAGTTCTTC. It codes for CASSTGLARFSYNEQFF.

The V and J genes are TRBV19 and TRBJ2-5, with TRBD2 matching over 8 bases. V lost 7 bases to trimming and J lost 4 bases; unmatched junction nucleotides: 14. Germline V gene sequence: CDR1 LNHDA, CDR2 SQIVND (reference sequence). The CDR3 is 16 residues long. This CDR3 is CASTPVYGRARETQYF. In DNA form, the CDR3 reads TGTGCCAGTACTCCCGTTTACGGGAGGGCCAGAGAGACCCAGTACTTC.

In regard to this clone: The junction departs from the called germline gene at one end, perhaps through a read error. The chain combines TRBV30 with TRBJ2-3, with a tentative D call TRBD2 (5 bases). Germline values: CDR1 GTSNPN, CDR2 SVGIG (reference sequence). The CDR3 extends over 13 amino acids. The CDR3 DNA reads TGTGCCGGGAGCTCAACCCACACAGATACGCAGTATTTT. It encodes CAGSSTHTDTQYF.

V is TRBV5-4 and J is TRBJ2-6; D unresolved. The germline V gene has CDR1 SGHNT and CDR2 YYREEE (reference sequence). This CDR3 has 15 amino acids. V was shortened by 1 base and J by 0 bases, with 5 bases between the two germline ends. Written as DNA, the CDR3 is TGTGCCAGCAGCTTGTCCGCCTCTGGGGCCAACGTCCTGACTTTC. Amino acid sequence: CASSLSASGANVLTF.

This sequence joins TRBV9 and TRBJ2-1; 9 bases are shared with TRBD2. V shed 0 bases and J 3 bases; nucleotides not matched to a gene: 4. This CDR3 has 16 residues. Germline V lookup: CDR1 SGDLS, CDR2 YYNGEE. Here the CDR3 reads CASSVGGSGSYNEQFF. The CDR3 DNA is TGTGCCAGCAGCGTAGGGGGTAGCGGGAGCTACAATGAGCAGTTCTTC.

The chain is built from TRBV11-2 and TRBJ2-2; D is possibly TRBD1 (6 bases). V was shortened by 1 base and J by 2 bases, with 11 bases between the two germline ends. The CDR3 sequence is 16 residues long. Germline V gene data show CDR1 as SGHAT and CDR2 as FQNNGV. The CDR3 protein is CASSLAGTSNTGELFF. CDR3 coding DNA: TGTGCCAGCAGCTTAGCGGGGACATCCAACACCGGGGAGCTGTTTTTT.